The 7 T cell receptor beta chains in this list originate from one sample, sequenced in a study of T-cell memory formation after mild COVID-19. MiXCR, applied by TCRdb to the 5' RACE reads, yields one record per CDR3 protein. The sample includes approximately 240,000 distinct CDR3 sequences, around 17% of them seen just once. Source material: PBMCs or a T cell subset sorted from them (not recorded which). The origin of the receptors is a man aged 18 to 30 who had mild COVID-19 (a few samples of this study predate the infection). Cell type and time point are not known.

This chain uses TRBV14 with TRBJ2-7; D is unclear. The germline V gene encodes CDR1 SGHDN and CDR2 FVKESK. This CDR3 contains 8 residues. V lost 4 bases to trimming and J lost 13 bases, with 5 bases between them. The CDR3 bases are TGTGCCAGCAGCCCGCTTTACGTC. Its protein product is CASSPLYV.

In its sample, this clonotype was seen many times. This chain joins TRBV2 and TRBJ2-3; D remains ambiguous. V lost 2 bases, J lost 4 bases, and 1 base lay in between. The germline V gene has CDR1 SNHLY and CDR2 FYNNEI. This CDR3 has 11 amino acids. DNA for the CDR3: TGTGCCAGCAGTGAACCAGATACGCAGTATTTT. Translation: CASSEPDTQYF.

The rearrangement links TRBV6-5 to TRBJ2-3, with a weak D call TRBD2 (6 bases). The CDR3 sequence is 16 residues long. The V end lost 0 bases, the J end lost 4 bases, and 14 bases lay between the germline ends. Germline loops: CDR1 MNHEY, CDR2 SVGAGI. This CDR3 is CASSYSEGTGADTQYF. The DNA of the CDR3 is TGTGCCAGCAGTTACTCCGAGGGGACTGGCGCAGATACGCAGTATTTT.

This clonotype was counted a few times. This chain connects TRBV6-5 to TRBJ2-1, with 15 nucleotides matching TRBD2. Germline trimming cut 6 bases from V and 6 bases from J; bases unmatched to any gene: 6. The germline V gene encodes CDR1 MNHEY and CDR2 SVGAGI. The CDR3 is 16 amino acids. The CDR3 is CASRYRGLAGGNEQFF. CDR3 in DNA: TGTGCCAGCAGATATCGGGGACTAGCGGGGGGCAATGAGCAGTTCTTC.

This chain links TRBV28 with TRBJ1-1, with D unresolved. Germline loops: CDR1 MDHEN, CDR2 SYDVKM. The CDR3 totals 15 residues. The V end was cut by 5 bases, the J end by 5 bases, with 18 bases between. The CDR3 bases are TGTGCCAGCAGTCCAACCTTCCCTTGGTGGACTGAAGCTTTCTTT. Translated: CASSPTFPWWTEAFF.

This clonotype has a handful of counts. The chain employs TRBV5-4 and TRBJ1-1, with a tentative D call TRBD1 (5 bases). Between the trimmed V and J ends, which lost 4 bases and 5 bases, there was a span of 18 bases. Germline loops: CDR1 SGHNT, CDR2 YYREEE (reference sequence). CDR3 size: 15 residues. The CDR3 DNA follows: TGTGCCAGCAGCAGTGGAGGGGCGGGGAGGACTGAAGCTTTCTTT. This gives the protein CASSSGGAGRTEAFF.

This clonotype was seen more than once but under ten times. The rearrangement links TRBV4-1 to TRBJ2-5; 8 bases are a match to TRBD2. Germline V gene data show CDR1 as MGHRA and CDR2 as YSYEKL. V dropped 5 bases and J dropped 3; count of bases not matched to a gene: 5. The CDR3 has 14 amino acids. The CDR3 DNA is TGCGCCAGCAGCACGGGTAGCGGGGAAGAGACCCAGTACTTC. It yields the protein CASSTGSGEETQYF.